Listed below are T cell receptor beta chains from one sample, sequenced in a study of blood T cell repertoires in COVID-19. Only in-frame clones appear in the TCRdb table, and some are missing; sequencing was by immunoSEQ multiplex PCR. This sample has 150,000 to 200,000 clones, with about 87% found just once. Sequenced input: peripheral blood. The receptors come from a woman aged 45-65 years with acute or convalescent COVID-19. Each CDR3 is given with its conserved first and last residue. D genes are given only for firm matches.

TRBV24-1	17	TRBJ2-1	.	CATSAAAGAKNYNEQFF	TGTGCCACCAGTGCCGCCGCAGGGGCAAAAAATTACAATGAGCAGTTCTTC
TRBV19	16	TRBJ2-1	TRBD2	CASSTISGGVYNEQFF	TGTGCCAGTAGTACCATTAGCGGGGGGGTTTACAATGAGCAGTTCTTC
TRBV10-3	16	TRBJ1-5	.	CAISESLTGNNQPQHF	TGTGCCATCAGTGAGTCGCTTACAGGCAACAATCAGCCCCAGCATTTT
TRBV18	13	TRBJ1-1	.	CASLRAGALEAFF	TGTGCCAGCTTACGGGCAGGGGCGCTTGAAGCTTTCTTT
TRBV30	15	TRBJ2-3	TRBD2	CAWSVGGRSSDTQYF	TGTGCCTGGAGTGTGGGAGGGAGGTCCTCAGATACGCAGTATTTT
TRBV19	15	TRBJ2-7	TRBD1	CASSTSPGQNSEQYF	TGTGCCAGTAGTACGAGCCCGGGACAGAATAGCGAGCAGTACTTC
TRBV30	13	TRBJ2-1	.	CAWSVLGFNEQFF	TGTGCCTGGAGTGTACTGGGCTTCAATGAGCAGTTCTTC
TRBV6-5	14	TRBJ1-5	.	CASSYPGDNQPQHF	TGTGCCAGCAGTTACCCAGGGGACAATCAGCCCCAGCATTTT
TRBV6-5	15	TRBJ1-4	.	CASRRAGALDEKLFF	TGTGCCAGCAGACGGGCAGGGGCACTAGATGAAAAACTGTTTTTT
TRBV3-1/TRBV3-2	17	TRBJ2-6	.	CASSQNSGVAGANVLTF	TGTGCCAGCAGCCAAAACTCCGGGGTTGCCGGGGCCAACGTCCTGACTTTC
TRBV5-1	13	TRBJ2-1	.	CASSLRSYNEQFF	TGCGCCAGCAGCTTGCGCTCCTACAATGAGCAGTTCTTC
TRBV6-5	13	TRBJ1-1	.	CASRPQENTEAFF	TGTGCCAGCAGACCTCAGGAAAACACTGAAGCTTTCTTT
TRBV9	15	TRBJ1-4	.	CASSVDGGGEEKLFF	TGTGCCAGCAGCGTAGACGGAGGAGGGGAGGAAAAACTGTTTTTT
TRBV11-2	18	TRBJ2-3	.	CASSLEIYGGAPTDTQYF	TGTGCCAGCAGCTTAGAAATATATGGCGGGGCTCCCACAGATACGCAGTATTTT
TRBV2	15	TRBJ1-5	.	CASSLKQGSNQPQHF	TGTGCCAGCTCTCTGAAACAGGGAAGCAATCAGCCCCAGCATTTT
TRBV12-3/TRBV12-4	12	TRBJ1-1	TRBD1	CASSYSGTGAFF	TGTGCCAGCAGTTATTCCGGGACAGGAGCTTTCTTT
TRBV27	15	TRBJ2-1	TRBD2	CASSSGLAGSYEQFF	TGTGCCAGCAGTTCGGGACTAGCGGGAAGCTATGAGCAGTTCTTC
TRBV30	12	TRBJ1-3	TRBD1	CAWSAPRDRRYF	TGTGCCTGGAGCGCCCCTCGGGACAGGAGGTATTTT
TRBV19	12	TRBJ1-5	.	CASSNPEGPQHF	TGTGCCAGTAGTAATCCCGAGGGGCCCCAGCATTTT
TRBV4-3	15	TRBJ1-1	.	CASSQDSQGSTEAFF	TGCGCCAGCAGCCAAGATTCGCAGGGGAGCACTGAAGCTTTCTTT
TRBV10-3	15	TRBJ2-5	TRBD1	CAIRDRAQSQETQYF	TGTGCCATCAGGGACAGGGCCCAGAGCCAAGAGACCCAGTACTTC